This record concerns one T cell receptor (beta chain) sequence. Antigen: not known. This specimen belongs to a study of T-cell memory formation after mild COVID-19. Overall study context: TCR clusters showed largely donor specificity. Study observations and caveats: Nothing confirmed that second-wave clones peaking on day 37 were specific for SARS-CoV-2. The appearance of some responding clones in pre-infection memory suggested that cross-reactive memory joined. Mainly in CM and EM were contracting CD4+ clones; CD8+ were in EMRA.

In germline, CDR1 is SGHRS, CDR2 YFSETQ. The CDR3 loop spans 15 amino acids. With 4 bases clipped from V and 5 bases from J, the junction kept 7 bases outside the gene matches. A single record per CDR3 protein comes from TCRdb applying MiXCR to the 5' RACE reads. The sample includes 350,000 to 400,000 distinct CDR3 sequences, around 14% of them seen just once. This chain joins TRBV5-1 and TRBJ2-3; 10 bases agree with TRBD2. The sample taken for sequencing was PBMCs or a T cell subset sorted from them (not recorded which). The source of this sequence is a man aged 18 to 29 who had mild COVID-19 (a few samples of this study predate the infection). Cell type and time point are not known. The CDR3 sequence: CASSNSGTSVDTQYF. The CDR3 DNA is TGCGCCAGCAGCAACTCCGGGACTAGCGTAGATACGCAGTATTTT.